This TCR beta chain stems from a study of blood T cell repertoires in COVID-19. Across the whole study: The cDNA or gDNA used as material had been derived from T cells, B-cell-depleted T cells, or PBMCs.

V lost 8 bases to trimming and J lost 0 bases; unmatched junction nucleotides: 7. This CDR3 has 14 amino acids. Germline lookup yields CDR1 LGHDT and CDR2 YNNKEL (reference sequence). Clinical history reported by participants formed the basis on which cohorts were assigned. It was within 2 weeks before study entry that exposed participants met a COVID-19 case. This clone has only one observation. Measured with immunoSEQ multiplex PCR; TCRdb has only the in-frame clones, and not every one. The repertoire consists of a few hundred thousand clones, with 82% occurring once and the leading ten covering less than 5.5%.

Material for sequencing was PBMCs or T cells enriched from blood (not recorded which). The gene calls are TRBV3-1 (or the pseudogene TRBV3-2) and TRBJ2-7; 7 nucleotides align to TRBD2. This receptor was taken from a man aged 40-49 years who had been exposed to COVID-19. The CDR3 sequence: CASANRGGSYEQYF. CDR3 coding DNA: TGTGCCAGCGCCAACCGCGGGGGCTCCTACGAGCAGTACTTC.